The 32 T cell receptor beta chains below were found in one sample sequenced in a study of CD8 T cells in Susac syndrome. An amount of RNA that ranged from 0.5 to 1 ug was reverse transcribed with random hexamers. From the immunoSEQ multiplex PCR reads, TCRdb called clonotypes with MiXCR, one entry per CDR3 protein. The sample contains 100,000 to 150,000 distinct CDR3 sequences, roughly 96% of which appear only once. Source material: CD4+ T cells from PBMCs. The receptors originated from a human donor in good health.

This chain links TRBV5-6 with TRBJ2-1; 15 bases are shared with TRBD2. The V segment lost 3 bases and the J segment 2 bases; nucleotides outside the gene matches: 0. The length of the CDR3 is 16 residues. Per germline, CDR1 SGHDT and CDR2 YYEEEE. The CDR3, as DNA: TGTGCCAGCAGCTGGACTAGCGGGAGGGCCTACAATGAGCAGTTCTTC. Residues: CASSWTSGRAYNEQFF.

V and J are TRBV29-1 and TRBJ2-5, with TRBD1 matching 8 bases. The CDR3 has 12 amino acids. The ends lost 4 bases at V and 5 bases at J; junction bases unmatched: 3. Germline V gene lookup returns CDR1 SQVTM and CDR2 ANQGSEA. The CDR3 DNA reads TGCAGCGTTGGACAGGGGCGGGAGACCCAGTACTTC. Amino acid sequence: CSVGQGRETQYF. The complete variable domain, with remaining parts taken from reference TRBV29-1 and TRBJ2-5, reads SAVISQKPSRDICQRGTSLTIQCQVDSQVTMMFWYRQQPGQSLTLIATANQGSEATYESGFVIDKFPISRPNLTFSTLTVSNMSPEDSSIYLCSVGQGRETQYFGPGTRLLVL.

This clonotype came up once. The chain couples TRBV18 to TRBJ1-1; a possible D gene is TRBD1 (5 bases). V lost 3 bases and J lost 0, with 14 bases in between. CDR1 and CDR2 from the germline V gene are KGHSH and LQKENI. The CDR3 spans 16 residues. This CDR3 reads CASSPVTGGVNTEAFF. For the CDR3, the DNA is TGTGCCAGCTCACCTGTAACAGGTGGGGTGAACACTGAAGCTTTCTTT.

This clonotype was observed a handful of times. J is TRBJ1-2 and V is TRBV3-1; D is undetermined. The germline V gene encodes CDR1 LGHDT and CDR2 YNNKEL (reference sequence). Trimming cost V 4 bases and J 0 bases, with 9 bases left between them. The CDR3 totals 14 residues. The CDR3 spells CASSPQGTNYGYTF. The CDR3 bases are TGTGCCAGCAGCCCTCAAGGAACTAACTATGGCTACACCTTC.

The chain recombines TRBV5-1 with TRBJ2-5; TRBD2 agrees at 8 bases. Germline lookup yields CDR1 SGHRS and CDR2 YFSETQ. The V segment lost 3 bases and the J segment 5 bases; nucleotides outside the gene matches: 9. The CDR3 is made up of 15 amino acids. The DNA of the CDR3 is TGCGCCAGCAGCTCGCTCAGCGGGAGTATGGAGACCCAGTACTTC. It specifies CASSSLSGSMETQYF.

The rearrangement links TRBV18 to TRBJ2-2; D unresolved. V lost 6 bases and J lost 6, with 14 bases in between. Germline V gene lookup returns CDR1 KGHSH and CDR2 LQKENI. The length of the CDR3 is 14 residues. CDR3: CASSSFPGAGELFF. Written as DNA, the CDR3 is TGTGCCAGCTCGTCGTTCCCGGGCGCCGGGGAGCTGTTTTTT.

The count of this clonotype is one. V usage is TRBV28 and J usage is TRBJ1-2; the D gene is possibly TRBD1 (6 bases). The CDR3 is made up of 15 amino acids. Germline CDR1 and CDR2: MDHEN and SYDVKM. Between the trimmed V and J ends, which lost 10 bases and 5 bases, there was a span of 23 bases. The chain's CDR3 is CATTRTGGEGYGYTF. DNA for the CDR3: TGTGCCACCACCCGAACGGGGGGCGAAGGATATGGCTACACCTTC.

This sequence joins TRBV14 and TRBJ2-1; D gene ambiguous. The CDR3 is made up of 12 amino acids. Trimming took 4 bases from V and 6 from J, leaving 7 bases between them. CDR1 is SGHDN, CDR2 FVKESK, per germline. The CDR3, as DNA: TGTGCCAGCAGCCCCCGGGTCAATGAGCAGTTCTTC. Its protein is CASSPRVNEQFF.

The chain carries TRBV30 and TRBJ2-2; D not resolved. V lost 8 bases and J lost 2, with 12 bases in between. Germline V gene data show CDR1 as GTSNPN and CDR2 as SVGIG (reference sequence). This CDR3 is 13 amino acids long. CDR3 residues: CAGQKHNTGELFF. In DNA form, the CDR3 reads TGTGCCGGTCAAAAACATAACACCGGGGAGCTGTTTTTT.

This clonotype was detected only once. CDR3 in DNA: TGCAGTGCCGGCGGGCTAGCGGCCTACGAGCAGTACTTC. Amino acid sequence: CSAGGLAAYEQYF. The J gene is TRBJ2-7, the V gene TRBV20-1, with 7 positions matching TRBD2. CDR3 length: 13 residues. V lost 6 bases, J lost 2 bases, and 7 bases stayed unmatched. Germline CDR1 reads DFQATT; CDR2 reads SNEGSKA (reference sequence).

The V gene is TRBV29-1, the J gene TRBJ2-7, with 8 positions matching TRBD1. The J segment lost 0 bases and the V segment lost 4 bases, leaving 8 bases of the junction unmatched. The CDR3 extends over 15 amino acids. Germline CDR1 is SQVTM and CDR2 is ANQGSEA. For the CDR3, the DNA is TGCAGCGTTGTGGTATGGGGGACAGGCTCCTACGAGCAGTACTTC. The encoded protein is CSVVVWGTGSYEQYF.

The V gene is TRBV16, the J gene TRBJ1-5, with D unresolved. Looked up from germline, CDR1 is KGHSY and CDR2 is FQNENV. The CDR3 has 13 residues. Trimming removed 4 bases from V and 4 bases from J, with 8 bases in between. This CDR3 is CASSRIENQPQHF. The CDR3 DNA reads TGTGCCAGCAGCCGAATAGAAAATCAGCCCCAGCATTTT. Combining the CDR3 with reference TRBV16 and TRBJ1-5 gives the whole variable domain GEEVAQTPKHLVRGEGQKAKLYCAPIKGHSYVFWYQQVLKNEFKFLISFQNENVFDETGMPKERFSAKCLPNSPCSLEIQATKLEDSAVYFCASSRIENQPQHFGDGTRLSIL.

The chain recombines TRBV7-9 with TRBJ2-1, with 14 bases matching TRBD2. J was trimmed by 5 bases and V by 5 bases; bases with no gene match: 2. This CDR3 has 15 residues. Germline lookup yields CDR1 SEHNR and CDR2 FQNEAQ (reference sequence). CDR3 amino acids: CASSAGLAGDNEQFF. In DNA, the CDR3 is TGTGCCAGCAGCGCGGGACTAGCGGGGGACAATGAGCAGTTCTTC.

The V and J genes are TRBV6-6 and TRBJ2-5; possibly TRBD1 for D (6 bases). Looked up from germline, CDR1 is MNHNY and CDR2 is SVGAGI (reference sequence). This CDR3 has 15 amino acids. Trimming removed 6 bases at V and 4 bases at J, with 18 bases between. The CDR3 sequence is CASSPSRGGGETQYF. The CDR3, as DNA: TGTGCCAGCAGCCCCTCGCGAGGGGGTGGAGAGACCCAGTACTTC.

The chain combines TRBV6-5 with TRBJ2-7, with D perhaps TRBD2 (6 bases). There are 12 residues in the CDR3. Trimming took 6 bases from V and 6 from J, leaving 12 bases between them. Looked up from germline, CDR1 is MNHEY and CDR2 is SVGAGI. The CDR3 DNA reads TGTGCCAGCAGCAATCGGGACTCCGAGCAGTACTTC. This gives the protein CASSNRDSEQYF.

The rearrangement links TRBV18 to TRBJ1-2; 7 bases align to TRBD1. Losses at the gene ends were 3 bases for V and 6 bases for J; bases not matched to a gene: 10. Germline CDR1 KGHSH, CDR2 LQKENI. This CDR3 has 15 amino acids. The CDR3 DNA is TGTGCCAGCTCACCGGCGGGACAGTTCCCGAATGGCTACACCTTC. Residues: CASSPAGQFPNGYTF.

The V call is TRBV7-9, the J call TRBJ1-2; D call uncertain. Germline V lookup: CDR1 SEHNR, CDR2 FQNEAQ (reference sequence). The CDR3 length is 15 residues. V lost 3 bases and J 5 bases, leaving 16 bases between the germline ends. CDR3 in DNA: TGTGCCAGCAGCTTCCTCCAGACCCACCGTTATGGCTACACCTTC. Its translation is CASSFLQTHRYGYTF.

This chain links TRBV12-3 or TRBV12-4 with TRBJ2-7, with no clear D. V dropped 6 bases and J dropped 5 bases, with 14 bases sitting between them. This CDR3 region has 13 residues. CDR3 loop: CASRAAGPHEQYF. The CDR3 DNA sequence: TGTGCCAGCAGGGCAGCAGGTCCCCACGAGCAGTACTTC.

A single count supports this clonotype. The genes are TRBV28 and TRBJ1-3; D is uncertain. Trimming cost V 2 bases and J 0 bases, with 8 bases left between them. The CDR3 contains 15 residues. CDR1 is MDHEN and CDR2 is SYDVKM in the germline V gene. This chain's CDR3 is CASSLDPSSGNTIYF. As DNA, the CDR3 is TGTGCCAGCAGTTTAGACCCGTCCTCTGGAAACACCATATATTTT.

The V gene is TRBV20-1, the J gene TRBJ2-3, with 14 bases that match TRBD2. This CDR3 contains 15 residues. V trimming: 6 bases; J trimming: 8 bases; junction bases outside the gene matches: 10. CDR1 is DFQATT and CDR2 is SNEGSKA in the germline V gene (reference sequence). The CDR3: CSANTGTSGSVTQYF. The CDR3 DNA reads TGCAGTGCAAACACCGGGACTAGCGGGAGTGTTACGCAGTATTTT.

The chain's CDR3 is CSAPGGSGAYEQYF. CDR3 DNA sequence: TGCAGTGCTCCAGGGGGTAGCGGGGCCTACGAGCAGTACTTC. V gene TRBV20-1 combines with J gene TRBJ2-7; a weak D match, TRBD2 (8 bases). This CDR3 has 14 amino acids. With 5 bases removed from V and 2 bases from J, the gap between germline ends came to 16 bases. Germline lookup yields CDR1 DFQATT and CDR2 SNEGSKA (reference sequence).

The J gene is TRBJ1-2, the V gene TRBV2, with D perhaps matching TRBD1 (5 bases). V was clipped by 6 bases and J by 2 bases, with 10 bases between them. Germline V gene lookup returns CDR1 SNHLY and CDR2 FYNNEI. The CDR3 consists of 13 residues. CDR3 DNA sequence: TGTGCCAGCAGGGGGGACGGAAACTATGGCTACACCTTC. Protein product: CASRGDGNYGYTF. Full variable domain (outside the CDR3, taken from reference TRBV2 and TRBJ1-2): EPEVTQTPSHQVTQMGQEVILRCVPISNHLYFYWYRQILGQKVEFLVSFYNNEISEKSEIFDDQFSVERPDGSNFTLKIRSTKLEDSAMYFCASRGDGNYGYTFGSGTRLTVV.

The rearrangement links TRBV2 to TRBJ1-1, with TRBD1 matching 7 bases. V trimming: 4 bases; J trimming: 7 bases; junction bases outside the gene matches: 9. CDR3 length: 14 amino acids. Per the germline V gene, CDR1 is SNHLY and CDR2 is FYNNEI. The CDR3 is CASSGDGRGGEAFF. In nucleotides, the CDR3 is TGTGCCAGCAGTGGGGATGGCAGGGGGGGTGAAGCTTTCTTT.

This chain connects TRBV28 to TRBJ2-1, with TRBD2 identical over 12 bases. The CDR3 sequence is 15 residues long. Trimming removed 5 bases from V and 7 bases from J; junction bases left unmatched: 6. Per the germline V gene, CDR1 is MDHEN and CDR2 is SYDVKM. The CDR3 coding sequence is TGTGCCAGCAGTATACTAGCGGGAGGAACGAATGAGCAGTTCTTC. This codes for CASSILAGGTNEQFF.

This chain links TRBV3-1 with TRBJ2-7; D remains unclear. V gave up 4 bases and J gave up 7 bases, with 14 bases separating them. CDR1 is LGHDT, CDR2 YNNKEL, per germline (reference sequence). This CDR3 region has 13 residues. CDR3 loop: CASSPGSSGEQYF. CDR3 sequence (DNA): TGTGCCAGCAGCCCCGGGTCCTCCGGGGAGCAGTACTTC.

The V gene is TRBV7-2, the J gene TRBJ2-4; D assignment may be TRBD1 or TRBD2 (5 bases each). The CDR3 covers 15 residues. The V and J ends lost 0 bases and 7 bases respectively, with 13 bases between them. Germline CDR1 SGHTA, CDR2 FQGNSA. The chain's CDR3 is CASSLAAQGENIQYF. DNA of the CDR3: TGTGCCAGCAGCTTAGCCGCCCAGGGAGAGAACATTCAGTACTTC.

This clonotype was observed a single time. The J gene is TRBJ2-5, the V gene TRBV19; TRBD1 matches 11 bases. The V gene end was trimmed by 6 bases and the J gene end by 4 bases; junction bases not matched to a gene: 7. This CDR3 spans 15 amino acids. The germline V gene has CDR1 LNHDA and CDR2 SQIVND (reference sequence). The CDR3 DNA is TGTGCCAGTAGGCCCGGTGGGACAGGGGGAGAGACCCAGTACTTC. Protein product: CASRPGGTGGETQYF.

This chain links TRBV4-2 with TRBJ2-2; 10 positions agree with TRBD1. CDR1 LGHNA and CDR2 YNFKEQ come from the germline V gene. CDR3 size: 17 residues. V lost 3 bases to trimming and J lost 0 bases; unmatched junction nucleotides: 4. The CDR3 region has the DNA TGTGCCAGCAGCCACACCGGGACAGGGGCGAACACCGGGGAGCTGTTTTTT. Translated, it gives CASSHTGTGANTGELFF.

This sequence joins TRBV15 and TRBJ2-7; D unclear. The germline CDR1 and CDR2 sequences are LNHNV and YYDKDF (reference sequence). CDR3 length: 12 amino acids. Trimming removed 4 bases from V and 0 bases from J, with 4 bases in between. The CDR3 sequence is CATSKNSYEQYF. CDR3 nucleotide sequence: TGTGCCACCAGCAAAAACTCCTACGAGCAGTACTTC.

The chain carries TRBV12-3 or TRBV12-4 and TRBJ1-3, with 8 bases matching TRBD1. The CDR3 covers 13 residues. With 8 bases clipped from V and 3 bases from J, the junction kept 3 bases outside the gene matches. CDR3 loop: CASDRGGGNTIYF. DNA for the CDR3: TGTGCCAGCGACAGGGGTGGTGGAAACACCATATATTTT.

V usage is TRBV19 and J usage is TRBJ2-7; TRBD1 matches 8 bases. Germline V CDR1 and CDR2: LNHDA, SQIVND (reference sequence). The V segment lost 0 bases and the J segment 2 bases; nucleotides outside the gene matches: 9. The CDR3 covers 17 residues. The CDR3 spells CASSIEARGPTPYEQYF. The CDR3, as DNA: TGTGCCAGTAGTATAGAGGCCAGGGGGCCGACCCCCTACGAGCAGTACTTC.

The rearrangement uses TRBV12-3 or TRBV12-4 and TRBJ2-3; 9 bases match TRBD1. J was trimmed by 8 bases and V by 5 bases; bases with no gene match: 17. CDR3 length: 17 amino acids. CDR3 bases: TGTGCCAGCAGTCCCGGGACAGGGAGTAAGTGGCGAGCTACGCAGTATTTT. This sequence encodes CASSPGTGSKWRATQYF.